A single T cell receptor (beta chain) is shown here with its context. Its binding antigen is unknown. It has no much larger one-base neighbor in the sample; base qualities were not kept. The immunoSEQ Assay, a bias-controlled multiplex PCR, was used to amplify TCRbeta CDR3 regions from genomic DNA. On the study's bioinformatics: The number of nucleated cells in each sample was estimated from the amplification of reference gene primers within the assay. To quantify the absolute abundance of each unique TCRbeta CDR3 rearrangement, sequence reads were collapsed and filtered. For each sample, productive Simpson clonality was calculated as the square root of Simpson's diversity index over productive rearrangements. Not all clones reach the TCRdb copy of this immuneACCESS table, which keeps in-frame sequences only. Checked studies attribute under half of the gap to unresolved V genes and leave the rest unexplained. That table furnishes V, J and clone size, whereas the DNA furnished D and trimming. Within this sample are around 130,000 clones, with roughly four fifths of them counted one time only. The ten most abundant clones make up approximately 1.6% of the sample.

The source of the sample is a study of blood T cell repertoires in COVID-19 (dated by TCRdb to the early 2020s). Background on the whole study: The collaborator samples originated in the United States, Italy and Spain and spanned the acute and convalescent phases of COVID-19. The prospective study material was composed of cDNA or gDNA derived from T cells, B-cell-depleted T cells, or PBMCs. A de-identified subject ID, COVID-19 status, age in years and sex were almost always included in the sample metadata. The repertoires were released in a freely available public database meant as a resource for research on the immune response to SARS-CoV-2. Samples were obtained from the ongoing ImmuneRACE study (first 160 participants) and from over a thousand subjects provided by 6 global collaborators. The dataset comprised deeply sampled blood TCRbeta repertoires from subjects exposed to, actively infected with, or recovered from COVID-19. Where HLA class I and class II types were available, the types were taken from metadata supplied by the sample provider, not from assay-based typing. Findings and caveats that apply to the study as a whole: Clinical and demographic metadata were provided uncurated, with the amount varying by source and participant.

In the prospective study, participants were about 18 to 89 years old, resided in about two dozen geographic areas of the United States, and were enrolled through a virtual design. To assign participants to cohorts, the prospective study relied on clinical history that participants themselves reported in a screening survey and a study questionnaire. Exposed participants had been in contact with someone with a PCR-confirmed or clinician-diagnosed COVID-19 case within 2 weeks of study entry. Each participant in the prospective study had whole blood, serum and a nasopharyngeal or oropharyngeal swab collected by mobile phlebotomists. Over a roughly two-month period, participants in the prospective study had the option of providing additional blood draws and questionnaires. Before DNA extraction, prospective study blood samples were shipped either frozen or at room temperature. Per the germline V gene, SGHRS is the CDR1 and YFSETQ is the CDR2. Cut back by 2 bases and 3 bases, the V and J ends lie 8 bases apart. From the cysteine up to the phenylalanine, the CDR3 has a length of 13 residues. Only CDR3 DNA is held: 39 bases, read in frame from base 1.

The source is a woman aged 18-35 years who had been exposed to COVID-19. Recombination linked TRBV5-1 to TRBJ1-1, and the D gene may be TRBD1, 5 bases matching. The specimen sequenced was PBMCs or T cells enriched from blood (not recorded which). The bases read TGCGCCAGCAGCTTTTCGGGGGACACTGAAGCTTTCTTT. The resulting protein is CASSFSGDTEAFF.